These T cell receptor beta chains were read from a single sample in a study of shared clonotypes between healthy human individuals. Clones were sequenced by immunoSEQ multiplex PCR, and TCRdb holds only the in-frame ones, with some missing. The sample lists about 980,000 clones; 60% to 85% were seen once. Sequences were obtained from memory CD4+ T cells sorted from blood. The receptors derive from a man younger than 35 in good health. CDR3s include the opening cysteine and the closing phenylalanine or tryptophan. D genes are given only for firm matches. Expanded clones are given a class, and other clones once, few, many or no size at all.

V,D,length,J,size,DNA,CDR3
TRBV6-1,TRBD2,13,TRBJ2-7,-,TGTGCCAGCAGGCCACCGGGGGGCTACGAGCAGTACTTC,CASRPPGGYEQYF
TRBV30,-,14,TRBJ2-7,-,TGTGCCTGGAGTGTCCTGGAGAGCTCCTACGAGCAGTACTTC,CAWSVLESSYEQYF
TRBV7-9,-,13,TRBJ1-4,-,TGTGCCAGCAGCTTAGACCGTGGGGAAAAACTGTTTTTT,CASSLDRGEKLFF
TRBV5-1,-,14,TRBJ2-6,-,TGCGCCAGCAGCCCAGGGTCCGGGGCCAACGTCCTGACTTTC,CASSPGSGANVLTF
TRBV11-1,-,13,TRBJ1-2,few,TGTGCCAGCAGCCTGGGTATCGGCTATGGCTACACCTTC,CASSLGIGYGYTF
TRBV5-5,-,17,TRBJ2-1,-,TGTGCCAGCAGCCCGGGAATAGGCGGGTTCGGAGACAATGAGCAGTTCTTC,CASSPGIGGFGDNEQFF
TRBV7-2,-,15,TRBJ2-1,-,TGTGCCAGCAGCTTAGCGGGTAGCTCCTACAATGAGCAGTTCTTC,CASSLAGSSYNEQFF
TRBV6-1,-,13,TRBJ2-5,-,TGTGCCAGCAGCTTACAGGTAGAGGGGACCCAGTACTTC,CASSLQVEGTQYF
TRBV5-6,-,14,TRBJ2-7,-,TGTGCCAGCAGGGGAGTCGGGGGCGGGCACGAGCAGTACTTC,CASRGVGGGHEQYF
TRBV19,TRBD1,17,TRBJ2-2,once,TGTGCCAGTAGTATACTCCCGGGACAGGGAAACACCGGGGAGCTGTTTTTT,CASSILPGQGNTGELFF
TRBV7-2,TRBD2,15,TRBJ2-3,-,TGTGCCAGCAGTCGGACTAGCGGGGGGGGAGATACGCAGTATTTT,CASSRTSGGGDTQYF
TRBV7-6,-,15,TRBJ1-4,-,TGTGCCAGCAGCCGTAGTGGACGGGACACTGAAAAACTGTTTTTT,CASSRSGRDTEKLFF
TRBV19,TRBD1,18,TRBJ1-5,-,TGTGCCAGTAGTATAGATCCCAGGGGCAGGGGGAGCAATCAGCCCCAGCATTTT,CASSIDPRGRGSNQPQHF
TRBV10-3,-,14,TRBJ2-2,-,TGTGCCATCAGTGAGGGACCTTTGTCCGGGGAGCTGTTTTTT,CAISEGPLSGELFF
TRBV7-2,-,14,TRBJ2-1,-,TGTGCCAGCAGCATATACCTAGTTGGCAATGAGCAGTTCTTC,CASSIYLVGNEQFF
TRBV7-8,-,16,TRBJ1-3,few,TGTGCCAGCAGCCCTAGGGACCCTTTCTCTGGAAACACCATATATTTT,CASSPRDPFSGNTIYF
TRBV7-9,-,15,TRBJ1-3,-,TGTGCCAGCAGCCCAACAGGTATCGCGGGAAACACCATATATTTT,CASSPTGIAGNTIYF
TRBV7-8,-,15,TRBJ2-3,-,TGTGCCAGCAGCTTAGGGCAGAAGTTCACAGATACGCAGTATTTT,CASSLGQKFTDTQYF
TRBV19,TRBD1,15,TRBJ2-3,-,TGTGCCAGTAGTATTACGGACAGGTATGCAGATACGCAGTATTTT,CASSITDRYADTQYF
TRBV10-1,-,13,TRBJ1-4,-,TGCGCCAGCAGTCGGACCCTAAATGAAAAACTGTTTTTT,CASSRTLNEKLFF
TRBV5-1,TRBD2,18,TRBJ2-3,-,TGCGCCAGCAGTCCCGGGACTAGCGGGAGGGAGGACACAGATACGCAGTATTTT,CASSPGTSGREDTDTQYF
TRBV4-2,-,17,TRBJ2-5,-,TGTGCCAGCAGCCAAGCCCTACAGTGGCTCGCGGGGGAGACCCAGTACTTC,CASSQALQWLAGETQYF
TRBV5-4,TRBD2,16,TRBJ2-1,few,TGTGCCAGCAGCATGCTAGCGGGAGGGCCGGGGAATGAGCAGTTCTTC,CASSMLAGGPGNEQFF
TRBV30,-,13,TRBJ1-1,-,TGTGCCTGGAGTGGGCTGGGGACCACTGAAGCTTTCTTT,CAWSGLGTTEAFF
TRBV11-2,TRBD1,14,TRBJ1-4,-,TGTGCCAGCAGGCGGGACAGAGCTAATGAAAAACTGTTTTTT,CASRRDRANEKLFF
TRBV4-1,-,16,TRBJ1-5,few,TGCGCCAGCAGCCAAGACCGAACAGCAGGGTTCCAGCCCCAGCATTTT,CASSQDRTAGFQPQHF
TRBV19,TRBD1,16,TRBJ2-2,-,TGTGCCAGTAGTATAGGCGACAGGGTGGCGACCGGGGAGCTGTTTTTT,CASSIGDRVATGELFF
TRBV5-1,TRBD2,15,TRBJ2-5,few,TGCGCCAGCAGAATCACTAGCGGGAGACAAGAGACCCAGTACTTC,CASRITSGRQETQYF
TRBV11-2,-,18,TRBJ2-7,once,TGTGCCAGCAGCAGTCTCCCGATCAGGGCCTCCACCCCTTACGAGCAGTACTTC,CASSSLPIRASTPYEQYF
TRBV25-1,-,17,TRBJ2-1,-,TGTGCCAGCAGTGAATCCCTAGCGCGAAGCTCCTACAATGAGCAGTTCTTC,CASSESLARSSYNEQFF
TRBV19,TRBD2,13,TRBJ2-7,-,TGTGCCAGTAGCGAACTAGCGGATTACGAGCAGTACTTC,CASSELADYEQYF
TRBV6-6,-,13,TRBJ1-1,-,TGTGCCAGCAGTCGTCAGGGGAACACTGAAGCTTTCTTT,CASSRQGNTEAFF
TRBV6-1,-,14,TRBJ2-2,-,TGTGCCAGCAGTACACAGGGGAGGACCGGGGAGCTGTTTTTT,CASSTQGRTGELFF
TRBV30,TRBD1,14,TRBJ1-5,few,TGTGCCTGGTCCGGGACAGGGGGCATTCAGCCCCAGCATTTT,CAWSGTGGIQPQHF
TRBV5-1,TRBD2,18,TRBJ2-3,-,TGCGCCAGCAGCTTGGGGGACTACCGCCCCGGTAGCCCAGATACGCAGTATTTT,CASSLGDYRPGSPDTQYF
TRBV5-1,-,13,TRBJ1-1,-,TGCGCCAGCAGCTTGGCGGAGAACACTGAAGCTTTCTTT,CASSLAENTEAFF
TRBV6-6,TRBD1,15,TRBJ2-7,once,TGTGCCAGCAGGTCGGGACAGGGCAACTCCTACGAGCAGTACTTC,CASRSGQGNSYEQYF
TRBV13,TRBD2,15,TRBJ2-7,once,TGTGCCAGCAGCTTCGGGGGACTAGCGTATAACGAGCAGTACTTC,CASSFGGLAYNEQYF
TRBV19,-,15,TRBJ1-4,-,TGTGCCAGTAGTATAGTGATAGGGCCTAATGAAAAACTGTTTTTT,CASSIVIGPNEKLFF
TRBV11-2,TRBD2,16,TRBJ2-1,-,TGTGCCAGCAGCCTTTATAGCGGGGGGGCTTACAATGAGCAGTTCTTC,CASSLYSGGAYNEQFF
TRBV2,-,14,TRBJ2-7,-,TGTGCCAGCAGTAGGCAGGGGCCAGATTACGAGCAGTACTTC,CASSRQGPDYEQYF
TRBV23-1,TRBD2,19,TRBJ2-7,-,TGCGCCAGCAGTCAGGGCCGACTAGCGGGGGCCCGTAGCTCCTACGAGCAGTACTTC,CASSQGRLAGARSSYEQYF
TRBV11-2,-,12,TRBJ2-1,-,TGTGCCAGCAGCTTAGTGGGGTATGAGCAGTTCTTC,CASSLVGYEQFF
TRBV19,TRBD1,15,TRBJ2-7,-,TGTGCCAGTAGTACCGGGACAGGGGGTTCCTACGAGCAGTACTTC,CASSTGTGGSYEQYF
TRBV2,TRBD2,14,TRBJ2-1,-,TGTGCCAGCAGTGATGGTCTAGCGGGAGGGTCGCAGTTCTTC,CASSDGLAGGSQFF
TRBV5-1,-,14,TRBJ2-3,-,TGCGCCAGCAGTTCGGGGACTAGCACAGATACGCAGTATTTT,CASSSGTSTDTQYF
TRBV5-6,TRBD1,16,TRBJ1-1,-,TGTGCCAGCAGCTCGGACAGGGGGCGCGAGGGGACTGAAGCTTTCTTT,CASSSDRGREGTEAFF
TRBV6-1,-,16,TRBJ1-3,-,TGTGCCAGCAGTGAAGGCACAGGGTTCCTCGGAAACACCATATATTTT,CASSEGTGFLGNTIYF